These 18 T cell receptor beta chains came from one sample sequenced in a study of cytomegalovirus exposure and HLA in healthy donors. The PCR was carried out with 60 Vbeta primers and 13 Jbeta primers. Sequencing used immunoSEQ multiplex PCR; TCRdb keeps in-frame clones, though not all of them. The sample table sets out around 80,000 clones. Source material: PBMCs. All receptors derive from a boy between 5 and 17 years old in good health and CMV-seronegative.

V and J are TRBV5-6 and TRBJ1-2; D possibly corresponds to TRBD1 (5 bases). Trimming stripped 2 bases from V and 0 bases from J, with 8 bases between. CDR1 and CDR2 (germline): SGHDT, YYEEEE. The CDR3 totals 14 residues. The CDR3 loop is CASSFQGANYGYTF. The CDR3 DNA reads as TGTGCCAGCAGCTTTCAAGGGGCTAACTATGGCTACACCTTC.

The CDR3 DNA reads as TGTGCCAGCAGCTTGGCTCTGAGGACACGGATGAACTATGGCTACACCTTC. Translation gives CASSLALRTRMNYGYTF. This chain joins TRBV5-6 and TRBJ1-2, with a tentative D call TRBD1 (5 bases). The germline V gene has CDR1 SGHDT and CDR2 YYEEEE. The CDR3 totals 17 residues. V shed 0 bases and J shed 2 bases, with 17 bases lying between them.

The CDR3 DNA reads as TGCGCCAGCAGTCACCTGGGGGGGCCAGGGGCTTTCTTT. Translated: CASSHLGGPGAFF. The rearrangement links TRBV23-1 to TRBJ1-1, with D possibly matching TRBD1 (6 bases). TRBV23-1 has ORF status, its function being uncertain. CDR3 length: 13 residues. The V end was cut by 3 bases, the J end by 11 bases, with 16 bases between.

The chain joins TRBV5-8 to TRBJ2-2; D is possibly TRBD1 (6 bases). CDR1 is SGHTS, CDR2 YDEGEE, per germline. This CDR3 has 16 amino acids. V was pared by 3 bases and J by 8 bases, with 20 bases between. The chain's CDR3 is CASSSGRQVLTGELFF. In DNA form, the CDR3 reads TGTGCCAGCAGCTCGGGGAGACAGGTCCTTACTGGGGAGCTGTTTTTT. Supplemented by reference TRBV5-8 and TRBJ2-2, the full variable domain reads EAGVTQSPTHLIKTRGQQATLRCSPISGHTSVYWYQQALGLGLQFLLWYDEGEERNRGNFPPRFSGRQFPNYSSELNVNALELEDSALYLCASSSGRQVLTGELFFGEGSRLTVL.

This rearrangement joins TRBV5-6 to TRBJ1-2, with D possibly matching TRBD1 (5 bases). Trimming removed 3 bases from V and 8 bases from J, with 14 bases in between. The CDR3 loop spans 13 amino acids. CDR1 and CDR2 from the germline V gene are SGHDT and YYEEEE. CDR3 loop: CASSWGTEGGYTF. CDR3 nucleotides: TGTGCCAGCAGCTGGGGGACGGAGGGCGGCTACACCTTC.

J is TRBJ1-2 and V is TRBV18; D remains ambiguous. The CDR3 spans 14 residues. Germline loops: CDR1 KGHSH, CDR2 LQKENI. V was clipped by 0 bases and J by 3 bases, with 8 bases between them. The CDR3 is CASSPPLGDYGYTF. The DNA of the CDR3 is TGTGCCAGCTCACCACCGCTAGGTGACTATGGCTACACCTTC.

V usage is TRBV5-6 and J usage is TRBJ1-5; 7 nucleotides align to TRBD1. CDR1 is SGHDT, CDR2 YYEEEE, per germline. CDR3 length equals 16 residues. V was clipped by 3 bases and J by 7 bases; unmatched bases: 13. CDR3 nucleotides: TGTGCCAGCAGCTATTTTCGGCGACAGGGAAAACAGCCCCAGCATTTT. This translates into CASSYFRRQGKQPQHF.

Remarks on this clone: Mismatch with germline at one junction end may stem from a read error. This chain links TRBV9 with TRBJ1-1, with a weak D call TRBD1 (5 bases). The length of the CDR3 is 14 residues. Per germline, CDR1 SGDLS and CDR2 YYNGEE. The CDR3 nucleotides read TGTGCCAGCAGCGTCGACAGTGTGAACACTGAAGATTTCTTT. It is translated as CASSVDSVNTEDFF.

The CDR3 loop reads CASRTSAGMNTEAFF. The CDR3 bases are TGTGCCAGCAGGACCTCGGCCGGGATGAACACTGAAGCTTTCTTT. This chain joins TRBV2 and TRBJ1-1; D gene uncertain. The germline V gene has CDR1 SNHLY and CDR2 FYNNEI. V was clipped by 6 bases and J by 0 bases, with 14 bases between them. CDR3 size: 15 residues.

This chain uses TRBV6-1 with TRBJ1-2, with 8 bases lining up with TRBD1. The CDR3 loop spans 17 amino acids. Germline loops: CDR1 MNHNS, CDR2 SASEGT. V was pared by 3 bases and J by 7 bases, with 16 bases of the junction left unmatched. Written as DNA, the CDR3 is TGTGCCAGCAGTGATTTTGATTGGGCAGGGGGCGAGATTGGCTACACCTTC. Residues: CASSDFDWAGGEIGYTF.

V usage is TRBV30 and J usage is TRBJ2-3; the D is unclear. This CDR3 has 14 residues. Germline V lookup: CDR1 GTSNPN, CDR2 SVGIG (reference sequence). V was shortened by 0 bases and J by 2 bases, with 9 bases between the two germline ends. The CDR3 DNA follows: TGTGCCTGGAGTGTACTCCTAAACACAGATACGCAGTATTTT. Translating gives CAWSVLLNTDTQYF.

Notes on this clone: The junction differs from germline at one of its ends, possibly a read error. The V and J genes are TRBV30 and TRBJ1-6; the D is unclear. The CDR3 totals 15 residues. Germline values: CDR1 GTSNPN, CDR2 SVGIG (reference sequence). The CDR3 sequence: CAGSVTGYKDSPLHF. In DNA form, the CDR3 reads TGTGCCGGGAGTGTAACCGGGTATAAGGATTCACCCCTCCACTTT.

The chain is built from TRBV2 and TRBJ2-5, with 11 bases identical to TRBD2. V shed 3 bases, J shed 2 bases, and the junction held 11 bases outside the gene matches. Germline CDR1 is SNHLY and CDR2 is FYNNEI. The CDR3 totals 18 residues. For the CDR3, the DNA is TGTGCCAGCAGTGAGGGATGGGCTAGCGGGGGGTCTCAAGAGACCCAGTACTTC. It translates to CASSEGWASGGSQETQYF.

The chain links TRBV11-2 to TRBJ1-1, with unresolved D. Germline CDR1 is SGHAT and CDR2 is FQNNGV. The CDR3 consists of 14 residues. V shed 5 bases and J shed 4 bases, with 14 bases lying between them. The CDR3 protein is CASSPRGEGTEAFF. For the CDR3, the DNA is TGTGCCAGCAGCCCCCGGGGTGAGGGCACTGAAGCTTTCTTT. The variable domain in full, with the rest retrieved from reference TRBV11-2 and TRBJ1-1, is EAGVAQSPRYKIIEKRQSVAFWCNPISGHATLYWYQQILGQGPKLLIQFQNNGVVDDSQLPKDRFSAERLKGVDSTLKIQPAKLEDSAVYLCASSPRGEGTEAFFGQGTRLTVV.

The CDR3 DNA is TGTGCCAGCAGCAATAGCCCGGTCGGCGAGCAGTACTTC. It encodes CASSNSPVGEQYF. The chain carries TRBV2 and TRBJ2-7; D is unresolved. The CDR3 length is 13 residues. Per germline, CDR1 SNHLY and CDR2 FYNNEI. Trimming removed 6 bases at V and 6 bases at J, with 15 bases between.

As DNA, the CDR3 is TGTGCCAGCAGCCCCCTAGCAACTCCCCCAGATACGCAGTATTTT. Translation gives CASSPLATPPDTQYF. The J gene is TRBJ2-3, the V gene TRBV5-4; a possible D gene is TRBD2 (5 bases). Trimming took 4 bases from V and 4 from J, leaving 16 bases between them. CDR3 length equals 15 residues. The germline V gene has CDR1 SGHNT and CDR2 YYREEE (reference sequence).

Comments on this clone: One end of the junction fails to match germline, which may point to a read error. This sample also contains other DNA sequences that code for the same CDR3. CDR3 sequence: CASSHVEMSPLHF. In DNA, the CDR3 is TGCGCCAGCAGCCACGTTGAGATGTCACCCCTACACTTT. The rearrangement uses TRBV4-1 and TRBJ1-6; D is ambiguous. In germline, CDR1 is MGHRA, CDR2 YSYEKL. This CDR3 region has 13 residues.

In DNA, the CDR3 is TGTGCCAGCTCCTTCAAGTCGGGGACAGGTAACATGAACACTGAAGCTTTCTTT. Translating it yields CASSFKSGTGNMNTEAFF. V usage is TRBV18 and J usage is TRBJ1-1; 8 positions match TRBD1. There are 18 residues in the CDR3. CDR1 is KGHSH, CDR2 LQKENI, per germline. V shed 6 bases, J shed 0 bases, and the junction held 15 bases outside the gene matches.